This is a list of T cell receptor beta chains from one sample in a study of molecular identifiers for immune sequencing clone quantification. One entry per CDR3 protein results from TCRdb running MiXCR on the PCR reads. The sample contains 37,000 or so distinct CDR3 sequences, around 18% of which appear only once. Sequencing used naive CD8+ T cells from blood, with Jurkat cell RNA spiked in. Every receptor here comes from a human donor in good health. Some libraries in this study had Jurkat cell RNA spiked in. Both conserved end residues are part of each CDR3. A D gene is named only where the DNA matches it firmly. Clone size is stated in some rows and not others, as once, few, many or a class when expanded.

abundance	v_gene	j_gene	d_gene	CDR3nt	CDR3aa
.	TRBV19	TRBJ2-7	TRBD2	TGTGCCAGTAGCCCCGGGACTAGCGGATACGAGCAGTACTTC	CASSPGTSGYEQYF
.	TRBV19	TRBJ2-3	.	TGTGCCAGTAGTATAGCGGCGGCTTCCACAGATACGCAGTATTTT	CASSIAAASTDTQYF
many	TRBV4-1	TRBJ2-7	TRBD2	TGCGCCAGCAGCCAACCGGGACTAGCGGGAGAAACCTACGAGCAGTACTTC	CASSQPGLAGETYEQYF
many	TRBV13	TRBJ2-7	.	TGTGCCAGCAGCTTAGGGTCGGAAACCTACGAGCAGTACTTC	CASSLGSETYEQYF
few	TRBV9	TRBJ2-3	TRBD2	TGTGCCAGCAGCGGCCCTAGCGGGCGAATCACAGATACGCAGTATTTT	CASSGPSGRITDTQYF
.	TRBV7-2	TRBJ2-1	.	TGTGCCAGCAGCCTCGTCGGGTTCGGTGAGCAGTTCTTC	CASSLVGFGEQFF
.	TRBV12-3/TRBV12-4	TRBJ2-1	.	TGTGCCAGCATCGCTGAGCGGGTTTACAATGAGCAGTTCTTC	CASIAERVYNEQFF
.	TRBV28	TRBJ2-1	TRBD2	TGTGCCAGCAGTTTTGAGCGCCGAGGGAGGGCCTACAATGAGCAGTTCTTC	CASSFERRGRAYNEQFF
many	TRBV6-5	TRBJ2-7	TRBD1	TGTGCCAGCAGTTACTCGACCCTCGGGACAGACTACGAGCAGTACTTC	CASSYSTLGTDYEQYF
.	TRBV28	TRBJ2-7	TRBD2	TGTGCCAGCAGTCTTACTAGCGGAACAATGCAGTACTTC	CASSLTSGTMQYF
many	TRBV28	TRBJ2-7	.	TGTGCCAGCAAGGTGGGGCCCTACGAGCAGTACTTC	CASKVGPYEQYF
many	TRBV5-4	TRBJ2-1	.	TGTGCCAGCAGCTTGGCCAACAATGAGCAGTTCTTC	CASSLANNEQFF
.	TRBV10-3	TRBJ2-3	.	TGTGACATCAGTGTCGGACAAGACACAGATACGAAGTATTTT	CDISVGQDTDTKYF
.	TRBV13	TRBJ1-6	.	TGTGCCAGCAGCCCAGGATTGGCCCTTAATTCACCCCTCCACTTT	CASSPGLALNSPLHF
many	TRBV7-9	TRBJ1-4	.	TGTGCCAGCAGCTTAGAATCAGGGGCGAATGAAAAACTGTTTTTT	CASSLESGANEKLFF
.	TRBV4-2	TRBJ1-5	TRBD1	TGTGCCAGCAGCCTAGACAGGGACCCCAATCAGCCCCAGCATTTT	CASSLDRDPNQPQHF
many	TRBV7-9	TRBJ2-3	TRBD2	TGTGCCAGTAGCGGGAGCCAAGATACGCAGTATTTT	CASSGSQDTQYF
many	TRBV4-2	TRBJ2-7	TRBD2	TGTGCCAGCAGCTACGGGACTAGCGGGAGCGGTTACTACGAGCAGTACTTC	CASSYGTSGSGYYEQYF
many	TRBV11-2	TRBJ1-3	.	TGTGCCAGCAGCTTAGTTGACAGCGCTGGAAACACCATATATTTT	CASSLVDSAGNTIYF
many	TRBV11-2	TRBJ2-3	.	TGTGCCAGCAGCCTGGGACGTGGAGATACGCAGTATTTT	CASSLGRGDTQYF
few	TRBV4-3	TRBJ1-5	TRBD1	TGCGCCAGCAGCCCCGGACAGGGTAGCAATCAGCCCCAGCATTTT	CASSPGQGSNQPQHF
.	TRBV20-1	TRBJ1-4	TRBD1	TGCAGTGCTAGAGGCTTGACAGGGTTGGAAGCAACTAATGAAAAACTGTTTTTT	CSARGLTGLEATNEKLFF
many	TRBV5-1	TRBJ2-1	TRBD2	TGCGCCAGCAGCTTGTTGACTAGCGGGAAGCACAATGAGCAGTTCTTC	CASSLLTSGKHNEQFF
many	TRBV20-1	TRBJ2-4	TRBD2	TGCAGTGCTAGCGGGAGGACGGCCAAAAACATTCAGTACTTC	CSASGRTAKNIQYF
many	TRBV27	TRBJ1-5	.	TGTGCCAGCAGCCTGGGACTGGGCAATCAGCCCCAGCATTTT	CASSLGLGNQPQHF
few	TRBV15	TRBJ1-2	.	TGTGCCACCAGCGCCCCAGGGGTCTATGGCTACACCTTC	CATSAPGVYGYTF
many	TRBV23-1	TRBJ2-7	TRBD2	TGCGCCAGCAGTCAACAGGCGGGAGCGTTCTCCTACGAGCAGTACTTC	CASSQQAGAFSYEQYF
few	TRBV6-2/TRBV6-3	TRBJ2-7	.	TGTGCCAGCAGTTATGGAGGGGCAAGCGACTACGAGCAGTACTTC	CASSYGGASDYEQYF
.	TRBV14	TRBJ2-7	TRBD1	TGTGCCAGCAGCCCGGCCCACACCCGAGTCCCAGGGACAGTGCAGTACTTC	CASSPAHTRVPGTVQYF
many	TRBV14	TRBJ2-7	.	TGTGCCAGCAGCCAACCCGGGACACCTAGGCCCTACGAGCAGTACTTC	CASSQPGTPRPYEQYF
many	TRBV5-1	TRBJ2-1	.	TGCGCCAGCAGCTTGTTAGACACTGTGGGGGGCAGGGAGCAGTTCTTC	CASSLLDTVGGREQFF
many	TRBV4-3	TRBJ2-7	.	TGCGCCAGCAGCCAGGCCCTAGGTAGGGGTTCCTCCTACGAGCAGTACTTC	CASSQALGRGSSYEQYF
many	TRBV5-1	TRBJ2-2	.	TGCGCCAGCAGCTTGTTTCCAGGGCCAACCGGGGAGCTGTTTTTT	CASSLFPGPTGELFF
few	TRBV13	TRBJ2-1	.	TGTGCCAGCAGCTTAGGGCGGACCCATTACAATGAGCAGTTCTTC	CASSLGRTHYNEQFF
few	TRBV6-5	TRBJ2-7	.	TGTGCCAGCAGTTACTCGGGTTCCGCCGGCGGGTACTACGAGCAGTACTTC	CASSYSGSAGGYYEQYF
medium-sized	TRBV9	TRBJ2-5	.	TGTGCCAGCAGCGCCGGTGGGGGTGCAGAGACCCAGTACTTC	CASSAGGGAETQYF
many	TRBV7-8	TRBJ2-1	.	TGTGCCAGCAGCGAAGACAGGAGCTCCTACAATGAGCAGTTCTTC	CASSEDRSSYNEQFF
many	TRBV28	TRBJ2-7	.	TGTGCCAGCAGCACCGGGACGGTATCCTACGAGCAGTACTTC	CASSTGTVSYEQYF
few	TRBV18	TRBJ2-1	.	TGTGCCAGCTCATGGGCCGGTGAGCAGTTCTTC	CASSWAGEQFF
many	TRBV15	TRBJ2-3	.	TGTGCCACCAGCAGAGTGGTGAGGCCAGATACGCAGTATTTT	CATSRVVRPDTQYF
.	TRBV11-2	TRBJ1-6	TRBD1	TGTGCCAGCAGCTCCTCAGGGGGTGTCTATAATTCACCCCTCCACTTT	CASSSSGGVYNSPLHF